This TCR beta chain was found in a study of cytomegalovirus exposure and HLA in healthy donors. Findings of the study overall: Later analysis identified a missense DCLRE1C variant that was linked to TCR beta V- and J-gene trimming. Sequencing depth roughly uniform across donors was assumed in presence/absence analyses. It was reported in a later analysis that an Asian-associated ancestry cluster showed fewer N-insertions than the roughly 670-donor mean. The study labeled 150 or so TCR beta chains cytomegalovirus-associated.

Turning to this clone: Its cognate antigen is unknown.

Germline V gene lookup returns CDR1 SGDLS and CDR2 YYNGEE. This CDR3 has 14 residues. Trimming pared 3 bases from V and 11 bases from J, leaving 20 bases between. It was with 60 Vbeta and 13 Jbeta primers that the PCR ran. Some clones are missing from TCRdb's copy, which holds only in-frame ones; the method was immunoSEQ multiplex PCR. The profile shows approximately 79,000 clones, 78% of them singletons. This sequence was found in a male donor in good health and CMV-seropositive. The V gene is TRBV9, the J gene TRBJ1-1; no clear D gene. Source material: PBMCs. The CDR3 here is CASSASSTGDRAFF. The CDR3 DNA sequence: TGTGCCAGCAGCGCCAGCTCCACGGGAGACCGGGCTTTCTTT.